There are many counts of the clone carrying this T cell receptor (beta chain). The antigen is undetermined. This sample stems from a study of T cells in Graves' hyperthyroidism and ophthalmopathy. V lost 5 bases, J lost 6 bases, and 5 bases stayed unmatched. The CDR3 covers 13 residues. The germline gives CDR1 SEHNR, CDR2 FQNEAQ (reference sequence). Amplification targeted TCR beta CDR3 regions from RNA transcripts. HTBI primers were used for first-round RT-PCR of the TCR CDR3. TCRdb analysed the multiplex PCR reads with MiXCR anew, one entry per CDR3 protein. Of approximately 590,000 distinct CDR3 sequences in the sample, approximately 14% are singletons; the top ten hold less than 9.5%. Hyperthyroidism had been newly diagnosed in patients aged 18 to 65, and its duration was under 2 months. Any patient presenting with uncontrolled infection, other autoimmune disease, pregnancy or lactation was left out.

Overall study results and limits: A model using 13 V-J features told ophthalmopathy apart from stable hyperthyroidism.

Sequencing was done on a sample of blood. This sequence originates from a woman aged 25-40 years with Graves' hyperthyroidism. This rearrangement joins TRBV7-9 to TRBJ2-3; TRBD1 matches at 7 bases. The CDR3: CASSASQGDTQYF. CDR3 nucleotide sequence: TGTGCCAGCAGCGCCTCACAGGGGGATACGCAGTATTTT. Looking up the rest from reference TRBV7-9 and TRBJ2-3 gives the full variable domain: DTGVSQNPRHKITKRGQNVTFRCDPISEHNRLYWYRQTLGQGPEFLTYFQNEAQLEKSRLLSDRFSAERPKGSFSTLEIQRTEQGDSAMYLCASSASQGDTQYFGPGTRLTVL.